This T cell receptor beta chain derives from a study of CXCR3-negative and CXCR3-positive naive CD8 T cells. The TRB cDNA libraries were prepared by 5' RACE with UMI labels. TCRdb re-called the 5' RACE reads; one entry per CDR3 protein, DNA not given. Its table lists tens of thousands of distinct CDR3 sequences. The CDR3 has 17 amino acids. Germline assignment: CDR1 MNHNS and CDR2 SASEGT. With regard to this clonotype: Its antigen is undetermined.

Study-wide points: CXCR3-positive naive cells carried more hydrophobic TRB CDR3s than CXCR3-negative ones.

CD45RO-CCR7+CD27+CD95- was the phenotype of naive CD8+ T cells. This clonotype was sampled from a human donor in good health. Some clones in this sample may be carry-over from other donors' samples. The chain links TRBV6-1 to TRBJ1-2; TCRdb gives TRBD1 as the D gene, but with no DNA this cannot be confirmed. Sequencing was done on a sample of naive CXCR3+ CD8+ T cells from blood. Subset: CD45RO-CCR7+CD27+CD95- naive CD8+ T cells expressing CXCR3 (TNR3+). The CDR3 loop is CASSEALPRDRGRGYTF.